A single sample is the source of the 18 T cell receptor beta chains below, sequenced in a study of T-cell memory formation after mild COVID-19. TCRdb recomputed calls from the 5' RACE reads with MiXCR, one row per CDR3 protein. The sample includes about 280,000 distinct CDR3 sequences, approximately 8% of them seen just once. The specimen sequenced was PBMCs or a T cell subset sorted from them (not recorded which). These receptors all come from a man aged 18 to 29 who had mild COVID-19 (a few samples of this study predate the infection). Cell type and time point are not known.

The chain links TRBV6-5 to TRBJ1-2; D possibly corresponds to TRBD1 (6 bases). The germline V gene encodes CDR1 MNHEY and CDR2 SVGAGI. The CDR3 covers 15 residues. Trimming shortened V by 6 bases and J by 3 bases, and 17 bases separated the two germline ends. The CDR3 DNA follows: TGTGCCAGCAGCCACCGGGACAACTACTACTATGGCTACACCTTC. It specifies CASSHRDNYYYGYTF.

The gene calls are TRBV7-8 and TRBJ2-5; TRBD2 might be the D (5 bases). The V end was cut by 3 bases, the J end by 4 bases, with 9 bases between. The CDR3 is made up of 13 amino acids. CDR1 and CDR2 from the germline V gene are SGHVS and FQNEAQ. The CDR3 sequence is CASSFSASETQYF. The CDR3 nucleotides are TGTGCCAGCAGCTTTAGCGCCTCAGAGACCCAGTACTTC.

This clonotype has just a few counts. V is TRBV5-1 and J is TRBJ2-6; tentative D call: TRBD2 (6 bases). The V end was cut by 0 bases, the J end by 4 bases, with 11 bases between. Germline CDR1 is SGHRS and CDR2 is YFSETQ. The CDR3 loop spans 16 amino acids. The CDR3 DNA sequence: TGCGCCAGCAGCTTGGCCGGCGGGGCCGGGGCCAACGTCCTGACTTTC. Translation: CASSLAGGAGANVLTF.

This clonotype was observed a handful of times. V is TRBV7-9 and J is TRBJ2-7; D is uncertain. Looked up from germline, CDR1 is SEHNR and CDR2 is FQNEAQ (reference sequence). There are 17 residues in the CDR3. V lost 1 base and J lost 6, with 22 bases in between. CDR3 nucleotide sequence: TGTGCCAGCAGCTTAGGTGTAGGCGGTCCCACAGACTCCGAGCAGTACTTC. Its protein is CASSLGVGGPTDSEQYF.

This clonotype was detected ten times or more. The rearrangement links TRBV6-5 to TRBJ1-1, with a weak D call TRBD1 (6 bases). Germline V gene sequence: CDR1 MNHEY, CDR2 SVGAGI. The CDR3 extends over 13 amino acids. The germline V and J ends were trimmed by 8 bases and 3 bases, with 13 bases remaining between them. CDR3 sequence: CASRQGSHTEAFF. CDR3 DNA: TGTGCCAGCCGCCAGGGGAGCCACACTGAAGCTTTCTTT.

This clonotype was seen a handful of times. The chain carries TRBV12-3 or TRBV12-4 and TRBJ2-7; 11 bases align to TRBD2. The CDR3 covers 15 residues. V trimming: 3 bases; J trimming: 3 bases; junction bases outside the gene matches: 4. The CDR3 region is CASSFGLAGYYEQYF. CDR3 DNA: TGTGCCAGCAGTTTCGGACTAGCGGGTTACTACGAGCAGTACTTC.

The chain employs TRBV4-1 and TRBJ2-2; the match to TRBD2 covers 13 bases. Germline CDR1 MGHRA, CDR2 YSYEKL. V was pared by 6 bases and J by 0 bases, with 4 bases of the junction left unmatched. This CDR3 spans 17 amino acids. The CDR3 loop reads CASRPGLAGTNTGELFF. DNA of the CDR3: TGCGCCAGCAGACCGGGACTAGCGGGGACGAACACCGGGGAGCTGTTTTTT.

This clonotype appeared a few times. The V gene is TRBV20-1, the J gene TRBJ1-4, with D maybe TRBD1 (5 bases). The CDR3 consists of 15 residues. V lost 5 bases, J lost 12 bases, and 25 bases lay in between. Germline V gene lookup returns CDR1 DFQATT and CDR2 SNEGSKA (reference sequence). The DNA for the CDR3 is TGCAGTGCTCGATCCGGAGGGACTGGAGTTAGGGAACTGTTTTTT. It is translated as CSARSGGTGVRELFF.

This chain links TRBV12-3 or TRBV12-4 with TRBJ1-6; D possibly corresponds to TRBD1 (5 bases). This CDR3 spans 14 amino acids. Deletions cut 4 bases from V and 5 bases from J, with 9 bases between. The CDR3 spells CASSWWGDNSPLHF. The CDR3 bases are TGTGCCAGCAGTTGGTGGGGCGATAATTCACCCCTCCACTTT.

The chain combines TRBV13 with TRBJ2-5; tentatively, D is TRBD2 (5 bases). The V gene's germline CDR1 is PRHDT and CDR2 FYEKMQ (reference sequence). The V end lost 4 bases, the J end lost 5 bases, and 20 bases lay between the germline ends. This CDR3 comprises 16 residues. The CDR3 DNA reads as TGTGCCAGCAGCTCTCCCCAATGGCTAGCTCCGGAGACCCAGTACTTC. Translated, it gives CASSSPQWLAPETQYF.

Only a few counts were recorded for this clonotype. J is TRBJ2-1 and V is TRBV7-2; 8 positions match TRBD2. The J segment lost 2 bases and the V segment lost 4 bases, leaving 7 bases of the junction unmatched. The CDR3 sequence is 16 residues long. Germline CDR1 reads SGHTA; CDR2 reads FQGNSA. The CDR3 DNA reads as TGTGCCAGCAGCTCCTCGGGGGGGTTAGCCTACAATGAGCAGTTCTTC. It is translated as CASSSSGGLAYNEQFF.

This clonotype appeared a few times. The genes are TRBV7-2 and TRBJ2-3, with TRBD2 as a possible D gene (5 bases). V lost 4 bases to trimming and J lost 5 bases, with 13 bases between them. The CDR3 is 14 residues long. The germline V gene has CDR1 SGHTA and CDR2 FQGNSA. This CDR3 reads CASSSSVAGDTQYF. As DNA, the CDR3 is TGTGCCAGCAGCTCGAGTGTTGCGGGAGATACGCAGTATTTT.

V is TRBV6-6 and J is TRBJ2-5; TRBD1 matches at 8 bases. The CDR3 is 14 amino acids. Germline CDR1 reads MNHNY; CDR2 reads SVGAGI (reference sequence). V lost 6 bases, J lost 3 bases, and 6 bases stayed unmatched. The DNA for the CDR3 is TGTGCCAGCAGCCCCGCGACAGGGGAAGAGACCCAGTACTTC. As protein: CASSPATGEETQYF.

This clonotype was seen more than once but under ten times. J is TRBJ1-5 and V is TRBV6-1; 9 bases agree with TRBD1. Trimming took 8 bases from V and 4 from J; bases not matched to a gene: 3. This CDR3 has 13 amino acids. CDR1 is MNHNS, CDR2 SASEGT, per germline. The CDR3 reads CASGTGYNQPQHF. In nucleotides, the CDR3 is TGTGCCAGCGGGACAGGGTATAATCAGCCCCAGCATTTT.

In DNA, the CDR3 is TGCAGTGCTAGAGGTGGGCCAACTAATGAAAAACTGTTTTTT. It yields the protein CSARGGPTNEKLFF. The V call is TRBV20-1, the J call TRBJ1-4; D is uncertain. The V end lost 1 base, the J end lost 0 bases, and 6 bases lay between the germline ends. The CDR3 runs 14 residues. CDR1 DFQATT and CDR2 SNEGSKA come from the germline V gene (reference sequence).

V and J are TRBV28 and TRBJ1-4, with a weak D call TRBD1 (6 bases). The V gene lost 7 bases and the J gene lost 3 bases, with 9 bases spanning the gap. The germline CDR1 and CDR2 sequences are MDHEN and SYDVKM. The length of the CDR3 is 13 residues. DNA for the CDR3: TGTGCCAGCATGGCAGGGGCTAATGAAAAACTGTTTTTT. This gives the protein CASMAGANEKLFF.

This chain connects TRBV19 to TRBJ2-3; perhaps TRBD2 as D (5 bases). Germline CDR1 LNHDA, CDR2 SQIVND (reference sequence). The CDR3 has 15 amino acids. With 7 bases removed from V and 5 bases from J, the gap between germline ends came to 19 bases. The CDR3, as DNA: TGTGCCAGTAACCTCCCGACGGGAAGGAAAGATACGCAGTATTTT. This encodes CASNLPTGRKDTQYF. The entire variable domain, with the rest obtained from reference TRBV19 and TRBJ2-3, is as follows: DGGITQSPKYLFRKEGQNVTLSCEQNLNHDAMYWYRQDPGQGLRLIYYSQIVNDFQKGDIAEGYSVSREKKESFPLTVTSAQKNPTAFYLCASNLPTGRKDTQYFGPGTRLTVL.

The CDR3 DNA reads TGCAGTGCTAGGGACCCTAACTATGGCTACACCTTC. This encodes CSARDPNYGYTF. This sequence joins TRBV20-1 and TRBJ1-2; no clear D. CDR1 DFQATT and CDR2 SNEGSKA come from the germline V gene (reference sequence). This CDR3 contains 12 residues. The ends were cut back, 3 bases at V and 0 bases at J, with 5 bases in the middle.